A single sample gave rise to the 18 T cell receptor beta chains below, sequenced in a study of spatial heterogeneity in lung cancer (dated by TCRdb to between 2018 and 2021). Results the study describes overall, beyond this receptor: The tumor nonsynonymous mutation count correlated with the number of expanded alpha and beta TCRs within the tumor.

The time point label corresponds to: sample taken at primary tumor resection. Their recognized antigens are unknown. The library was prepared using 5' RACE. Sequencing relied on a NextSeq 500. TCRdb applied fastp at Q25 and MiXCR to the public reads, then kept only in-frame beta chains. For every CDR3 protein sequence, its rows merge into one entry that carries the most common genes and DNA. The sample records approximately 1,800 distinct CDR3 sequences, approximately 8.9% of which are singletons. The ten largest clones add up to 7.5% to 10% of the sample. Sequencing was performed on lung tumor tissue, taken at surgery. These receptors were obtained from a female donor with early-stage non-small cell lung cancer.

Judged by abundance, this clonotype is medium-sized. The rearrangement uses TRBV7-9 and TRBJ1-1, with D unresolved. V lost 7 bases, J lost 2 bases, and 14 bases lay in between. This CDR3 has 14 amino acids. CDR1 SEHNR and CDR2 FQNEAQ come from the germline V gene (reference sequence). DNA for the CDR3: TGTGCCAGCAACCGGAACACGCCAAACACTGAAGCTTTCTTT. This translates into CASNRNTPNTEAFF.

In this sample, this clonotype is medium-sized. The chain has TRBV9 and TRBJ1-5; D might be TRBD1 (6 bases). This CDR3 spans 13 amino acids. V lost 3 bases, J lost 6 bases, and 10 bases lay in between. Germline V gene lookup returns CDR1 SGDLS and CDR2 YYNGEE. CDR3 bases: TGTGCCAGCAGCGAACAGGGTCTTCAGCCCCAGCATTTT. The encoded protein is CASSEQGLQPQHF.

In this sample, this clonotype is medium-sized (0.01 to 0.1%). The chain joins TRBV20-1 to TRBJ1-1; no definite D call. Deletions cut 0 bases from V and 3 bases from J, with 11 bases between. Germline CDR1 is DFQATT and CDR2 is SNEGSKA (reference sequence). This CDR3 has 14 amino acids. CDR3 sequence: CSARDGQSDTEAFF. The CDR3 DNA reads as TGCAGTGCTAGAGATGGGCAGAGCGACACTGAAGCTTTCTTT.

This clonotype is classed as medium-sized. The chain recombines TRBV4-2 with TRBJ1-2; TRBD1 might be the D (6 bases). Trimming cost V 1 base and J 0 bases, with 24 bases left between them. The CDR3 runs 20 residues. Per the germline V gene, CDR1 is LGHNA and CDR2 is YNFKEQ. The chain's CDR3 is CASSQGGGGGQPLANYGYTF. DNA of the CDR3: TGTGCCAGCAGCCAAGGAGGGGGAGGCGGACAGCCTTTAGCTAACTATGGCTACACCTTC.

This clonotype is deemed large. The V gene is TRBV2, the J gene TRBJ2-2; TRBD2 might be the D (5 bases). V was trimmed by 4 bases and J by 5 bases, leaving 17 bases between them. In germline, CDR1 is SNHLY, CDR2 FYNNEI. The CDR3 contains 16 residues. The CDR3 DNA is TGTGCCAGCAGTGTGGAGACCGGGGAGTTTACCGGGGAGCTGTTTTTT. This codes for CASSVETGEFTGELFF.

By share of the sample, this clonotype is large. The gene calls are TRBV29-1 and TRBJ2-5; TRBD1 or TRBD2 may be the D gene (5 bases each). Trimming removed 5 bases at V and 5 bases at J, with 15 bases between. The CDR3 runs to 13 residues. CDR1 and CDR2 from the germline V gene are SQVTM and ANQGSEA. The CDR3: CSVLSLGTETQYF. CDR3 in DNA: TGCAGCGTTTTATCCTTGGGGACGGAGACCCAGTACTTC.

This clonotype is judged large. The chain joins TRBV4-3 to TRBJ2-5, with D perhaps matching TRBD1 (6 bases). The CDR3 is 13 residues long. The germline CDR1 and CDR2 sequences are LGHNA and YSLEER. V was cut by 5 bases and J by 3 bases, with 10 bases left in between. The CDR3 sequence is CASSLTGKETQYF. For the CDR3, the DNA is TGCGCCAGCAGCTTAACAGGGAAAGAGACCCAGTACTTC.

This clonotype is medium-sized within its sample. The rearrangement joins TRBV29-1 to TRBJ2-1; D ambiguous. CDR3 length: 10 amino acids. Germline V gives CDR1 SQVTM, CDR2 ANQGSEA. V gave up 4 bases and J gave up 5 bases, with 3 bases separating them. CDR3 amino acids: CSVADNEQFF. The DNA for the CDR3 is TGCAGCGTTGCTGACAATGAGCAGTTCTTC.

By sample share, this clonotype is medium-sized. The CDR3 sequence: CASSLVGNTGELFF. The CDR3 DNA sequence: TGTGCCAGCAGCTTAGTGGGGAACACCGGGGAGCTGTTTTTT. The genes are TRBV7-2 and TRBJ2-2, with D uncertain. V lost 1 base and J 1 base, leaving 4 bases between the germline ends. This CDR3 comprises 14 residues. The germline CDR1 and CDR2 sequences are SGHTA and FQGNSA.

In its sample, this clonotype is medium-sized (0.01 to 0.1%). The V gene is TRBV6-5, the J gene TRBJ1-2, with D perhaps TRBD1 (5 bases). The V end lost 6 bases, the J end lost 4 bases, and 12 bases lay between the germline ends. Germline-derived CDR1 and CDR2 are MNHEY and SVGAGI. The CDR3 covers 13 residues. The CDR3 nucleotides read TGTGCCAGCAGCCAGGGTCACCTCTATGGCTACACCTTC. Protein sequence: CASSQGHLYGYTF.

By sample fraction, this clonotype is medium-sized. The CDR3, as DNA: TGCGCCAGCAGCTCCCTAAGGGGTTTTACGGAGACCCAGTACTTC. Residues: CASSSLRGFTETQYF. This rearrangement joins TRBV5-1 to TRBJ2-5; perhaps TRBD1 as D (5 bases). Deletions cut 3 bases from V and 5 bases from J, with 17 bases between. Germline V CDR1 and CDR2: SGHRS, YFSETQ. The CDR3 is 15 amino acids.

By sample share, this clonotype is large (0.1 to 1%). The chain is built from TRBV6-5 and TRBJ2-1; D is ambiguous. This CDR3 spans 11 amino acids. V shed 8 bases and J shed 9 bases, with 11 bases lying between them. CDR1 and CDR2 (germline): MNHEY, SVGAGI. CDR3 nucleotide sequence: TGTGCCAGCCGGTCTTGGGGTGAGCAGTTCTTC. Translating gives CASRSWGEQFF.

A remark on this clonotype: Possible read error: a much larger clone is one base away. The rearrangement links TRBV19 to TRBJ2-2, with D perhaps TRBD1 or TRBD2 (5 bases each). The CDR3 is 12 amino acids. Germline V gene data show CDR1 as LNHDA and CDR2 as SQIVND (reference sequence). CDR3 residues: CASSMGPGEPFF. The CDR3 DNA is TGTGCCAGTAGTATGGGGCCCGGGGAGCCGTTTTTT.

By share, this clonotype counts as medium-sized. The chain combines TRBV7-2 with TRBJ2-5, with D hard to call. The germline V gene encodes CDR1 SGHTA and CDR2 FQGNSA. Trimming stripped 2 bases from V and 0 bases from J, with 10 bases between. The CDR3 is 15 residues long. In DNA form, the CDR3 reads TGTGCCAGCAGCTTAACTCCTATGAACCAAGAGACCCAGTACTTC. Its protein is CASSLTPMNQETQYF.

Judged by abundance, this clonotype is medium-sized. The genes are TRBV29-1 and TRBJ2-5; 7 bases align to TRBD1. This CDR3 has 12 amino acids. Looked up from germline, CDR1 is SQVTM and CDR2 is ANQGSEA. Unmatched junction bases numbered 5, after V lost 5 bases and J lost 5 bases. The CDR3 loop is CSVLGQSETQYF. The CDR3 DNA is TGCAGCGTTTTGGGACAGAGCGAGACCCAGTACTTC.

In its sample, this clonotype is medium-sized. V gene TRBV7-9 combines with J gene TRBJ2-3; 7 nucleotides align to TRBD2. The germline V gene has CDR1 SEHNR and CDR2 FQNEAQ (reference sequence). This CDR3 spans 14 amino acids. V shed 1 base, J shed 14 bases, and the junction held 12 bases outside the gene matches. The CDR3 bases are TGTGCCAGCAGCTTAGAAGGCGGGGGAACGACCTGGTATTTT. Residues: CASSLEGGGTTWYF.

This clonotype is medium-sized in the sample. The V and J genes are TRBV6-5 and TRBJ1-6; D perhaps matches TRBD1 (5 bases). CDR1 and CDR2 (germline): MNHEY, SVGAGI. There are 15 residues in the CDR3. Deletions cut 4 bases from V and 5 bases from J, with 12 bases between. In nucleotides, the CDR3 is TGTGCCAGCAGTTCCCTGGGGGGGGATAATTCACCCCTCCACTTT. As protein: CASSSLGGDNSPLHF.

By proportion, this clonotype is large. Here the CDR3 DNA reads TGCAGTGCCCAAATTCCGACAGGACTTTACGAGCAGTACTTC. Encoded protein: CSAQIPTGLYEQYF. The chain has TRBV20-1 and TRBJ2-7; possible D gene TRBD1, 6 bases. Trimming pared 6 bases from V and 4 bases from J, leaving 19 bases between. Germline V gene sequence: CDR1 DFQATT, CDR2 SNEGSKA (reference sequence). The CDR3 extends over 14 amino acids.